What follows are 21 T cell receptor beta chains derived from one specimen sequenced in a study of cytomegalovirus exposure and HLA in healthy donors. The PCR made use of 60 Vbeta and 13 Jbeta primers. TCRdb's table, derived via immunoSEQ multiplex PCR, lists solely in-frame clones and lacks some. Of about 89,000 clones in the sample, less than 85% were seen once. Sequencing was carried out using PBMCs. The receptors were gathered from a man aged 40-55 years in good health and CMV-seropositive.

The chain links TRBV6-5 to TRBJ2-5; the D is unclear. There are 14 residues in the CDR3. Germline values: CDR1 MNHEY, CDR2 SVGAGI. V shed 4 bases and J shed 2 bases, with 11 bases lying between them. The CDR3 DNA is TGTGCCAGCAGTTCTTATACCACTCAAGAGACCCAGTACTTC. It translates to CASSSYTTQETQYF.

This clone was counted once. The chain has TRBV30 and TRBJ1-1; 7 bases are shared with TRBD1. The length of the CDR3 is 14 residues. CDR1 is GTSNPN, CDR2 SVGIG, per germline (reference sequence). J was trimmed by 7 bases and V by 3 bases; bases with no gene match: 11. CDR3 sequence (DNA): TGTGCCTGGAGACACGGACAGGCGGCTCGTGAAGCTTTCTTT. The encoded protein is CAWRHGQAAREAFF.

A word on this clone: A read error may account for a junction end that differs from germline. The chain carries TRBV28 and TRBJ1-2, with 7 positions matching TRBD1. Germline lookup yields CDR1 MDHEN and CDR2 SYDVKM. This CDR3 region has 11 residues. The CDR3 region has the DNA TGTGCCAGCAGCCGCTACCGGGACAGTAGTTTC. This codes for CASSRYRDSSF.

As concerns this clone: One end of the junction fails to match germline, which may point to a read error. V and J are TRBV7-9 and TRBJ2-1; 12 nucleotides agree with TRBD2. The CDR3 sequence is 18 residues long. The germline gives CDR1 SEHNR, CDR2 FQNEAQ (reference sequence). CDR3: CSSSLPRRLAGVLNEQFF. CDR3 DNA sequence: TGTTCCAGCAGCTTACCCCGAAGACTAGCGGGAGTACTTAATGAGCAGTTCTTC. Complete variable domain (other parts from reference TRBV7-9 and TRBJ2-1): DTGVSQNPRHKITKRGQNVTFRCDPISEHNRLYWYRQTLGQGPEFLTYFQNEAQLEKSRLLSDRFSAERPKGSFSTLEIQRTEQGDSAMYLCSSSLPRRLAGVLNEQFFGPGTRLTVL.

The gene calls are TRBV6-6 and TRBJ1-3; perhaps TRBD1 as D (5 bases). V lost 10 bases and J 2 bases, leaving 18 bases between the germline ends. The germline CDR1 and CDR2 sequences are MNHNY and SVGAGI (reference sequence). The CDR3 spans 15 residues. The CDR3 loop is CATGVASGAGNTIYF. The CDR3 DNA is TGTGCCACGGGGGTTGCATCTGGAGCTGGAAACACCATATATTTT.

The rearrangement uses TRBV14 and TRBJ2-7; 11 positions agree with TRBD2. Trimming removed 3 bases from V and 7 bases from J; junction bases left unmatched: 11. From germline, CDR1 is SGHDN and CDR2 FVKESK. The CDR3 is 16 amino acids. The CDR3 here is CASSQTTSGVAGEQYF. DNA for the CDR3: TGTGCCAGCAGCCAGACGACTAGCGGGGTCGCGGGTGAGCAGTACTTC.

The chain is built from TRBV7-3 and TRBJ2-7, with D possibly TRBD2 on 6 matching bases. V lost 2 bases and J 12 bases, leaving 11 bases between the germline ends. This CDR3 spans 11 amino acids. The V gene's germline CDR1 is SGHTA and CDR2 FQGTGA. The CDR3 region has the DNA TGTGCCAGCAGCTTACGGGGACTCCGGTACTTC. Translated: CASSLRGLRYF.

The CDR3 sequence is CASSYRSATNNEQFF. CDR3 coding DNA: TGTGCCAGCAGTTACAGAAGCGCGACTAACAATGAGCAGTTCTTC. The chain recombines TRBV6-5 with TRBJ2-1; possibly TRBD2 for D (5 bases). The CDR3 spans 15 residues. V was clipped by 2 bases and J by 5 bases, with 13 bases between them. Germline CDR1 and CDR2: MNHEY and SVGAGI.

The rearrangement links TRBV11-2 to TRBJ2-7; D might be TRBD1 (6 bases). This CDR3 is built from 17 residues. Trimming stripped 3 bases from V and 2 bases from J, with 20 bases between. Germline V gene data show CDR1 as SGHAT and CDR2 as FQNNGV. In DNA, the CDR3 is TGTGCCAGCAGCTTCCCCCAGGGGCCAGGCGCTGCCTACGAGCAGTACTTC. This sequence encodes CASSFPQGPGAAYEQYF.

The rearrangement uses TRBV7-9 and TRBJ1-1; D call uncertain. The ends were cut back, 1 base at V and 1 base at J, with 4 bases in the middle. Germline assignment: CDR1 SEHNR and CDR2 FQNEAQ (reference sequence). This CDR3 is 13 amino acids long. The CDR3 loop is CASSLVQNTEAFF. CDR3 bases: TGTGCCAGCAGCTTAGTCCAGAACACTGAAGCTTTCTTT.

The chain is built from TRBV6-5 and TRBJ2-2; D is perhaps TRBD2 (5 bases). The V end lost 5 bases, the J end lost 8 bases, and 15 bases lay between the germline ends. The CDR3 loop spans 14 amino acids. CDR1 and CDR2 from the germline V gene are MNHEY and SVGAGI. DNA for the CDR3: TGTGCCAGCAGTCGTGTGCCCCGGGAAGGGGAGCTGTTTTTT. This gives the protein CASSRVPREGELFF.

The V and J genes are TRBV16 and TRBJ1-2; a possible D gene is TRBD1 (6 bases). CDR1 and CDR2 (germline): KGHSY, FQNENV. Trimming left V 3 bases short and J 7 bases short, with 15 bases between. The CDR3 is 14 amino acids. CDR3 in amino acids: CASSQGAGARGYTF. The CDR3 DNA reads TGTGCCAGCAGCCAGGGGGCAGGGGCGCGTGGCTACACCTTC.

The chain combines TRBV14 with TRBJ2-1; 9 nucleotides agree with TRBD2. CDR3 length: 18 amino acids. With V trimmed by 5 bases and J by 6 bases, 17 bases remained unmatched. Germline-derived CDR1 and CDR2 are SGHDN and FVKESK. CDR3 protein: CASSLRSSMGGRANEQFF. The DNA for the CDR3 is TGTGCCAGCAGCTTACGGTCTTCAATGGGCGGGAGGGCCAATGAGCAGTTCTTC.

The chain uses TRBV5-5 and TRBJ2-5; the D gene is possibly TRBD2 (5 bases). Trimming took 0 bases from V and 2 from J, leaving 14 bases between them. The germline CDR1 and CDR2 sequences are SGHKS and YYEKEE (reference sequence). The CDR3 runs 16 residues. In DNA form, the CDR3 reads TGTGCCAGCAGCTTGGCCCCGGGGTCGGGACAAGAGACCCAGTACTTC. Amino acid sequence: CASSLAPGSGQETQYF.

The table lists this clone with a few counts. The chain employs TRBV4-3 and TRBJ1-6; the D is unclear. Trimming removed 1 base from V and 7 bases from J, with 14 bases in between. The CDR3 runs to 16 residues. Germline CDR1 LGHNA, CDR2 YSLEER. The CDR3 coding sequence is TGCGCCAGCAGCCAAGGGCGGATGATCGAAAATTCACCCCTCCACTTT. Translating it yields CASSQGRMIENSPLHF.

The chain joins TRBV28 to TRBJ2-5; 10 bases map to TRBD2. After removal of 3 bases from V and 4 bases from J, the junction contained 5 bases not matched to a gene. Germline values: CDR1 MDHEN, CDR2 SYDVKM. The CDR3 runs to 15 residues. The CDR3 sequence is CASSLSTSGPETQYF. CDR3 nucleotides: TGTGCCAGCAGTTTGTCGACTAGCGGGCCAGAGACCCAGTACTTC. Using reference TRBV28 and TRBJ2-5 for the parts outside the CDR3, the full variable domain is DVKVTQSSRYLVKRTGEKVFLECVQDMDHENMFWYRQDPGLGLRLIYFSYDVKMKEKGDIPEGYSVSREKKERFSLILESASTNQTSMYLCASSLSTSGPETQYFGPGTRLLVL.

The CDR3 sequence: CASSPTGTGGAAGGYTF. The CDR3 DNA is TGTGCCAGCAGCCCCACCGGGACAGGGGGCGCAGCGGGCGGCTACACCTTC. The chain carries TRBV5-4 and TRBJ1-2; 12 bases are a match to TRBD1. CDR1 is SGHNT, CDR2 YYREEE, per germline (reference sequence). V lost 4 bases and J lost 8; bases outside the gene matches: 15. The CDR3 is made up of 17 amino acids. The variable domain in full, with the rest retrieved from reference TRBV5-4 and TRBJ1-2, is ETGVTQSPTHLIKTRGQQVTLRCSSQSGHNTVSWYQQALGQGPQFIFQYYREEENGRGNFPPRFSGLQFPNYSSELNVNALELDDSALYLCASSPTGTGGAAGGYTFGSGTRLTVV.

The V gene is TRBV7-3, the J gene TRBJ2-1; D may be TRBD2 (6 bases). Germline CDR1 and CDR2: SGHTA and FQGTGA. V dropped 7 bases and J dropped 3 bases, with 13 bases sitting between them. The CDR3 runs 14 residues. The CDR3 sequence: CASTLGGNYNEQFF. CDR3 in DNA: TGTGCCAGCACCCTTGGGGGGAACTACAATGAGCAGTTCTTC.

The rearrangement joins TRBV5-4 to TRBJ2-1; 7 nucleotides line up with TRBD2. The length of the CDR3 is 14 residues. The junction had 8 bases not matched to a gene; V was cut back by 4 bases and J by 7 bases. Germline V gives CDR1 SGHNT, CDR2 YYREEE (reference sequence). CDR3 sequence reads: CASSVRGVENEQFF. The CDR3 DNA sequence: TGTGCCAGCAGCGTCCGGGGGGTTGAGAATGAGCAGTTCTTC.

The V call is TRBV1, the J call TRBJ2-1; the table's D gene call, TRBD2, was not cross checked with the DNA. TRBV1 is a pseudogene segment. The length of the CDR3 is 18 residues. CDR3 sequence (DNA): TGCACCAGCAGCCAGGGATTAGCGGGGGGCAGTCCGTACAATGAGCAGTTCTTC. Amino acids: CTSSQGLAGGSPYNEQFF.

V is TRBV5-1 and J is TRBJ2-2, with 10 bases lining up with TRBD2. In germline, CDR1 is SGHRS, CDR2 YFSETQ. V trimming: 0 bases; J trimming: 6 bases; junction bases outside the gene matches: 2. The CDR3 sequence is 15 residues long. The CDR3 here is CASSLAGTSAGELFF. CDR3 nucleotide sequence: TGCGCCAGCAGCTTGGCCGGGACTAGCGCCGGGGAGCTGTTTTTT.